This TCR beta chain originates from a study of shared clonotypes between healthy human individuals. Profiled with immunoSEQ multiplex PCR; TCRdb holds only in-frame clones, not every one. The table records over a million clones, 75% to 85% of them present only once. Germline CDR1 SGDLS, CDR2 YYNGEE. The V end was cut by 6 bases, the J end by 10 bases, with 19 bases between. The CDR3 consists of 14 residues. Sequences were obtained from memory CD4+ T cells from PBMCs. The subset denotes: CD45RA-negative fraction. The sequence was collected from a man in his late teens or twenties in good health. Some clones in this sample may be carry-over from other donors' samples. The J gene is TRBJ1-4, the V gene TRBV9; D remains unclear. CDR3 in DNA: TGTGCCAGCACCAGAGCCGCGGGGTTCGGAAAACTGTTTTTT. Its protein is CASTRAAGFGKLFF.